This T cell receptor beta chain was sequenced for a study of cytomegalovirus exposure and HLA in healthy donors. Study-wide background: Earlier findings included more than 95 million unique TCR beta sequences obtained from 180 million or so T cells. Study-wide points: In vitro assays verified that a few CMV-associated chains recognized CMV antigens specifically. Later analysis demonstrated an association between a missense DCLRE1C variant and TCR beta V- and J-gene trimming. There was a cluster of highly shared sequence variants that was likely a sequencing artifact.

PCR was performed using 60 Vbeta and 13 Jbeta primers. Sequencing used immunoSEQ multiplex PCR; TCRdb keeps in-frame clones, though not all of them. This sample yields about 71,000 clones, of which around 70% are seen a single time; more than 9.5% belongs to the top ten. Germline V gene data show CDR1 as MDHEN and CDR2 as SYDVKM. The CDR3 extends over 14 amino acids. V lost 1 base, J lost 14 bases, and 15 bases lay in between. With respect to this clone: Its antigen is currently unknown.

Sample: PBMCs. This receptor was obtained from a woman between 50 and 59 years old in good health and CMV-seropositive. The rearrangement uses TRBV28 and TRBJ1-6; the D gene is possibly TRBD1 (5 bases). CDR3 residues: CASSLLGLREALHF. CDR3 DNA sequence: TGTGCCAGCAGTTTATTGGGACTACGGGAGGCCCTCCACTTT.